The 19 T cell receptor beta chains in this list originate from one sample, sequenced in a study of blood T cells in healthy people across ages. It was with a sample-barcoded 5' primer and a J-beta primer mix that a second PCR of about 7 to 12 cycles was run. TCRdb fed the 5' RACE reads into MiXCR, producing one record per CDR3 protein. The sample yields hundreds of thousands of distinct CDR3 sequences, 62% seen once. Input material: blood. These receptors were obtained from a young man in good health.

The V gene is TRBV15, the J gene TRBJ2-1, with TRBD2 as a possible D gene (6 bases). Trimming removed 0 bases at V and 4 bases at J, with 16 bases between. The CDR3 is 17 amino acids. Germline V CDR1 and CDR2: LNHNV, YYDKDF (reference sequence). CDR3 DNA sequence: TGTGCCACCAGCAGAGATCTCGGGGGATGGGGGTACAATGAGCAGTTCTTC. It yields the protein CATSRDLGGWGYNEQFF.

The chain uses TRBV20-1 and TRBJ2-3; D is unclear. This CDR3 region has 14 residues. Trimming took 0 bases from V and 8 from J, leaving 15 bases between them. From germline, CDR1 is DFQATT and CDR2 SNEGSKA (reference sequence). The CDR3 sequence is CSARDHPQTGTQYF. The DNA for the CDR3 is TGCAGTGCTAGAGATCATCCCCAGACGGGTACGCAGTATTTT.

The V gene is TRBV14, the J gene TRBJ1-6; unclear D gene. Germline loops: CDR1 SGHDN, CDR2 FVKESK. The CDR3 totals 16 residues. V dropped 4 bases and J dropped 0 bases, with 10 bases sitting between them. Here the CDR3 reads CASSLDLSSYNSPLHF. Written as DNA, the CDR3 is TGTGCCAGCAGCCTCGACCTGAGCTCCTATAATTCACCCCTCCACTTT.

The chain employs TRBV20-1 and TRBJ2-3; D not resolved. The ends were cut back, 7 bases at V and 4 bases at J, with 12 bases in the middle. The CDR3 runs 12 residues. The germline gives CDR1 DFQATT, CDR2 SNEGSKA (reference sequence). CDR3 coding DNA: TGCAGTGTGCCACACGGCCCAGATACGCAGTATTTT. As protein: CSVPHGPDTQYF.

This clonotype was counted only a few times. The chain has TRBV9 and TRBJ1-4; TRBD1 aligns across 9 bases. The CDR3 runs to 12 residues. Germline CDR1 and CDR2: SGDLS and YYNGEE. V shed 3 bases and J 11 bases; nucleotides not matched to a gene: 2. The CDR3 reads CASSAGQGKLFF. CDR3 nucleotide sequence: TGTGCCAGCAGCGCAGGACAGGGGAAACTGTTTTTT.

This clonotype was found once. V is TRBV7-2 and J is TRBJ2-5, with unresolved D. This CDR3 has 15 residues. Trimming cost V 1 base and J 3 bases, with 12 bases left between them. Germline V CDR1 and CDR2: SGHTA, FQGNSA. DNA of the CDR3: TGTGCCAGCAGCTTAGGCGCACTACTAAAAGAGACCCAGTACTTC. Translation gives CASSLGALLKETQYF.

This chain links TRBV20-1 with TRBJ1-6, with D possibly matching TRBD1 (5 bases). Germline values: CDR1 DFQATT, CDR2 SNEGSKA (reference sequence). The CDR3 sequence is 15 residues long. The CDR3 loop reads CRQEPVSSYNSPLHF. For the CDR3, the DNA is TGCAGACAGGAGCCCGTGAGCTCCTATAATTCACCCCTCCACTTT.

The chain carries TRBV7-2 and TRBJ2-4; a possible D gene is TRBD2 (5 bases). The last part of the DNA fits TRBJ2-7 better; the J call may be wrong. Germline assignment: CDR1 SGHTA and CDR2 FQGNSA. This CDR3 is built from 14 residues. In DNA form, the CDR3 reads TGTGCCAGCAGACCAAGAGCCCGGGGCTACGAGCAGTACTTC. Its protein is CASRPRARGYEQYF.

This sequence joins TRBV25-1 and TRBJ1-5; 8 bases align to TRBD1. The V segment lost 4 bases and the J segment 6 bases; nucleotides outside the gene matches: 11. Germline values: CDR1 MGHDK, CDR2 SYGVNS. The CDR3 contains 16 residues. The CDR3 reads CASSVRDRGKGQPQHF. CDR3 in DNA: TGTGCCAGCAGTGTCAGAGACAGGGGAAAAGGTCAGCCCCAGCATTTT.

The chain uses TRBV3-1 and TRBJ2-7, with 10 bases identical to TRBD2. V lost 4 bases and J lost 3; bases outside the gene matches: 9. This CDR3 comprises 16 residues. Germline V gene sequence: CDR1 LGHDT, CDR2 YNNKEL (reference sequence). The CDR3: CASSPRPLAGDYEQYF. DNA for the CDR3: TGTGCCAGCAGCCCACGCCCCCTAGCGGGGGACTACGAGCAGTACTTC.

The chain's CDR3 is CASALTSGTDTQYF. The CDR3 coding sequence is TGTGCCAGTGCCCTTACGTCGGGGACAGATACGCAGTATTTT. This chain uses TRBV19 with TRBJ2-3; tentatively, D is TRBD2 (5 bases). This CDR3 spans 14 amino acids. Deletions cut 8 bases from V and 3 bases from J, with 15 bases between. Germline CDR1 and CDR2: LNHDA and SQIVND (reference sequence).

At least ten counts were recorded for this clonotype. This sequence joins TRBV7-2 and TRBJ2-5, with D perhaps matching TRBD2 (6 bases). The germline V and J ends were trimmed by 5 bases and 1 base, with 11 bases remaining between them. The CDR3 is 14 amino acids. The germline V gene has CDR1 SGHTA and CDR2 FQGNSA. Here the CDR3 DNA reads TGTGCCAGCAGCGTTATTAGCGGCCAAGAGACCCAGTACTTC. Protein: CASSVISGQETQYF.

The CDR3 region is CASSRAVLSYEQYF. CDR3 DNA: TGCGCCAGCAGCCGGGCAGTACTCTCCTACGAGCAGTACTTC. V usage is TRBV4-3 and J usage is TRBJ2-4, with no clear D. The DNA end favors TRBJ2-7, so the J call may be wrong. Germline values: CDR1 LGHNA, CDR2 YSLEER. CDR3 length: 14 amino acids.

This clonotype occurred a few times. The chain has TRBV10-3 and TRBJ2-7; possible D gene TRBD1, 6 bases. This CDR3 is 18 amino acids long. CDR1 is ENHRY and CDR2 is SYGVKD in the germline V gene. The V gene lost 6 bases and the J gene lost 6 bases, with 30 bases spanning the gap. CDR3 region: CAISPTPIQGNHGREQYF. The CDR3 region has the DNA TGTGCCATCAGCCCGACCCCGATTCAGGGGAACCACGGACGCGAGCAGTACTTC.

The sample holds one count of this clonotype. This sequence joins TRBV7-2 and TRBJ1-1, with D unclear. From germline, CDR1 is SGHTA and CDR2 FQGNSA. The CDR3 covers 15 residues. The V end was cut by 2 bases, the J end by 4 bases, with 14 bases between. This chain's CDR3 is CASSLHLSLGTEAFF. In DNA, the CDR3 is TGTGCCAGCAGCTTACACCTCAGTTTGGGCACTGAAGCTTTCTTT.

The chain uses TRBV7-9 and TRBJ2-2, with D possibly TRBD1 on 8 matching bases. Germline CDR1 and CDR2: SEHNR and FQNEAQ (reference sequence). The V end was cut by 7 bases, the J end by 3 bases, with 18 bases between. This CDR3 is built from 16 residues. The CDR3 bases are TGTGCCAGCAAGGAGAAAGCGGGACAGGACACCGGGGAGCTGTTTTTT. Translated, it gives CASKEKAGQDTGELFF.

This rearrangement joins TRBV12-5 to TRBJ2-1; D remains unclear. From germline, CDR1 is LGHNT and CDR2 FRNRAP. V lost 8 bases to trimming and J lost 8 bases, with 19 bases between them. The CDR3 contains 14 residues. CDR3 amino acids: CASNPDFSVHEQFF. The CDR3 DNA is TGTGCTAGTAACCCAGACTTCTCTGTTCATGAGCAGTTCTTC.

The chain recombines TRBV7-2 with TRBJ2-7; TRBD2 matches 8 bases. The ends lost 5 bases at V and 1 base at J; junction bases unmatched: 13. In germline, CDR1 is SGHTA, CDR2 FQGNSA. The CDR3 is made up of 17 amino acids. CDR3 region: CASSPPAGGGRSYEQYF. Here the CDR3 DNA reads TGTGCCAGCAGCCCCCCAGCGGGCGGCGGGAGGTCCTACGAGCAGTACTTC. Using reference TRBV7-2 and TRBJ2-7 for the parts outside the CDR3, the full variable domain is GAGVSQSPSNKVTEKGKDVELRCDPISGHTALYWYRQSLGQGLEFLIYFQGNSAPDKSGLPSDRFSAERTGGSVSTLTIQRTQQEDSAVYLCASSPPAGGGRSYEQYFGPGTRLTVT.

There are a few counts of this clonotype. V and J are TRBV4-2 and TRBJ2-1; D not resolved. This CDR3 is built from 13 residues. Looked up from germline, CDR1 is LGHNA and CDR2 is YNFKEQ. Trimming removed 4 bases at V and 8 bases at J, with 12 bases between. CDR3 sequence (DNA): TGTGCCAGCAGCCCAGACAACACGGATGAGCAGTTCTTC. Amino acids: CASSPDNTDEQFF.